The next 32 T cell receptor beta chains were all read from a single sample in a study of spatial heterogeneity in lung cancer. Regarding time point: sample taken at primary tumor resection. TCRdb reprocessed the 5' RACE reads via MiXCR and lists one record per CDR3 protein. Of roughly 20,000 distinct CDR3 sequences in the sample, approximately 4.6% were seen once. The input for sequencing was PBMCs, taken at surgery. These receptors all come from a male donor with early-stage non-small cell lung cancer.

Many counts were recorded for this clonotype. The chain employs TRBV11-3 and TRBJ2-2, with no clear D. V lost 3 bases and J lost 5, with 4 bases in between. This CDR3 has 12 residues. The germline gives CDR1 SGHNT, CDR2 YENEEA. The CDR3 spells CASSLRTGELFF. The CDR3 DNA reads TGTGCCAGCAGCTTGCGAACCGGGGAGCTGTTTTTT.

This clonotype came up many times. This chain links TRBV3-1 with TRBJ1-2, with unresolved D. There are 16 residues in the CDR3. With 0 bases removed from V and 2 bases from J, the gap between germline ends came to 13 bases. From germline, CDR1 is LGHDT and CDR2 YNNKEL (reference sequence). The CDR3 DNA follows: TGTGCCAGCAGCCAAGATCCCGGGGTTACAAACTATGGCTACACCTTC. This encodes CASSQDPGVTNYGYTF.

This clonotype was seen repeatedly, ten times or more. The chain recombines TRBV10-3 with TRBJ2-1, with 8 bases lining up with TRBD2. Germline loops: CDR1 ENHRY, CDR2 SYGVKD. The CDR3 is 16 residues long. The junction had 11 bases not matched to a gene; V was cut back by 2 bases and J by 8 bases. DNA for the CDR3: TGTGCCATCAGTGAGGGGCTAGCGGGTCCGGATCATGAGCAGTTCTTC. Protein: CAISEGLAGPDHEQFF.

This clonotype was recorded many times. CDR3: CASSPGRSTDTQYF. The DNA for the CDR3 is TGTGCCAGCAGCCCTGGACGGAGCACAGATACGCAGTATTTT. V and J are TRBV11-2 and TRBJ2-3; D call uncertain. The CDR3 loop spans 14 amino acids. V was pared by 5 bases and J by 0 bases, with 9 bases between. Per the germline V gene, CDR1 is SGHAT and CDR2 is FQNNGV.

There are many counts of this clonotype. This sequence joins TRBV3-1 and TRBJ1-4; the match to TRBD1 covers 7 bases. The junction had 6 bases not matched to a gene; V was cut back by 2 bases and J by 6 bases. The CDR3 is 15 amino acids. Germline CDR1 reads LGHDT; CDR2 reads YNNKEL (reference sequence). CDR3 nucleotides: TGTGCCAGCAGCCAAAGGAGGGGGCAGGATGAAAAACTGTTTTTT. Amino acid sequence: CASSQRRGQDEKLFF.

This clonotype was observed at least ten times. The genes are TRBV2 and TRBJ1-5, with D tentatively TRBD1 (5 bases). V lost 7 bases to trimming and J lost 11 bases, with 15 bases between them. This CDR3 is 12 amino acids long. Germline V gives CDR1 SNHLY, CDR2 FYNNEI. The DNA for the CDR3 is TGTGCCAGCACCTTGCAGGGCCAGTCCCAGCATTTT. Translating it yields CASTLQGQSQHF.

Judged by abundance, this clonotype is medium-sized. The rearrangement links TRBV28 to TRBJ2-7; D perhaps matches TRBD2 (7 bases). The ends were cut back, 6 bases at V and 6 bases at J, with 21 bases in the middle. Germline lookup yields CDR1 MDHEN and CDR2 SYDVKM. This CDR3 region has 15 residues. CDR3 DNA sequence: TGTGCCAGCAGCTTGTCGGGGGGCCATATTTCCGAGCAGTACTTC. Translating it yields CASSLSGGHISEQYF.

This clonotype was observed many times. The rearrangement uses TRBV20-1 and TRBJ1-4; D remains unclear. This CDR3 region has 15 residues. The V gene's germline CDR1 is DFQATT and CDR2 SNEGSKA (reference sequence). V lost 2 bases, J lost 1 base, and 11 bases lay in between. CDR3 sequence (DNA): TGCAGTGCTAGACCTCTCAGAGAAACTAATGAAAAACTGTTTTTT. Translating it yields CSARPLRETNEKLFF.

This clonotype was observed many times. The V and J genes are TRBV28 and TRBJ1-1; 9 bases fit TRBD1. The germline V gene has CDR1 MDHEN and CDR2 SYDVKM. J was trimmed by 5 bases and V by 4 bases; bases with no gene match: 8. This CDR3 region has 15 residues. CDR3 DNA sequence: TGTGCCAGCAGTTCGCAACAGGGGGCGGGTACTGAAGCTTTCTTT. Its translation: CASSSQQGAGTEAFF. Combining the CDR3 with reference TRBV28 and TRBJ1-1 gives the whole variable domain DVKVTQSSRYLVKRTGEKVFLECVQDMDHENMFWYRQDPGLGLRLIYFSYDVKMKEKGDIPEGYSVSREKKERFSLILESASTNQTSMYLCASSSQQGAGTEAFFGQGTRLTVV.

This clonotype was observed many times. The chain links TRBV20-1 to TRBJ1-5; the match to TRBD1 covers 8 bases. Germline V lookup: CDR1 DFQATT, CDR2 SNEGSKA (reference sequence). With 1 base clipped from V and 2 bases from J, the junction kept 1 base outside the gene matches. The CDR3 is 14 amino acids. Here the CDR3 DNA reads TGCAGTGCTAGAGCGGGACAGGGCAATCAGCCCCAGCATTTT. This encodes CSARAGQGNQPQHF.

The rearrangement links TRBV9 to TRBJ2-5, with D maybe TRBD2 (5 bases). CDR1 SGDLS and CDR2 YYNGEE come from the germline V gene. The CDR3 spans 15 residues. The V end was cut by 3 bases, the J end by 5 bases, with 17 bases between. CDR3 in DNA: TGTGCCAGCAGCGCGAGCGGCAGGCTGAGGGAGACCCAGTACTTC. Residues: CASSASGRLRETQYF. Looking up the rest from reference TRBV9 and TRBJ2-5 gives the full variable domain: DSGVTQTPKHLITATGQRVTLRCSPRSGDLSVYWYQQSLDQGLQFLIQYYNGEERAKGNILERFSAQQFPDLHSELNLSSLELGDSALYFCASSASGRLRETQYFGPGTRLLVL.

In its sample, this clonotype was seen many times. The chain uses TRBV20-1 and TRBJ1-5; D gene uncertain. The germline V and J ends were trimmed by 6 bases and 1 base, with 16 bases remaining between them. CDR3 length: 15 residues. Germline V gene sequence: CDR1 DFQATT, CDR2 SNEGSKA (reference sequence). The CDR3 bases are TGCAGTGCCCTCCATCGCCCCGGGAGCAATCAGCCCCAGCATTTT. Protein sequence: CSALHRPGSNQPQHF.

This clonotype was detected ten times or more. J is TRBJ1-6 and V is TRBV6-1, with 9 nucleotides matching TRBD1. Trimming at V came to 2 bases and at J to 10 bases, leaving 3 bases not matched to a gene. CDR1 MNHNS and CDR2 SASEGT come from the germline V gene. The CDR3 sequence is 14 residues long. CDR3 loop: CASSETGGGSPLHF. CDR3 DNA sequence: TGTGCCAGCAGTGAAACAGGGGGCGGATCACCCCTCCACTTT.

The V and J genes are TRBV20-1 and TRBJ2-3; 12 bases fit TRBD1. From germline, CDR1 is DFQATT and CDR2 SNEGSKA (reference sequence). This CDR3 contains 17 residues. The J segment lost 6 bases and the V segment lost 2 bases, leaving 12 bases of the junction unmatched. As DNA, the CDR3 is TGCAGTGCTAGAAACCCTTCCGGGACAGGGGGCGTCGATACGCAGTATTTT. This sequence encodes CSARNPSGTGGVDTQYF.

Judged by abundance, this clonotype is medium-sized (0.01 to 0.1%). The J gene is TRBJ2-3, the V gene TRBV29-1, with 8 bases matching TRBD2. Germline V gene sequence: CDR1 SQVTM, CDR2 ANQGSEA. V dropped 4 bases and J dropped 2; count of bases not matched to a gene: 8. This CDR3 has 15 amino acids. The CDR3 here is CSVAGKRGFTDTQYF. CDR3 bases: TGCAGCGTTGCGGGCAAGCGGGGGTTCACAGATACGCAGTATTTT.

This clonotype was detected ten times or more. The chain has TRBV3-1 and TRBJ2-5; D remains ambiguous. Trimming shortened V by 0 bases and J by 5 bases, and 10 bases separated the two germline ends. Germline-derived CDR1 and CDR2 are LGHDT and YNNKEL (reference sequence). The CDR3 loop spans 14 amino acids. CDR3 nucleotide sequence: TGTGCCAGCAGCCAAGATTCAAGATGGGAGACCCAGTACTTC. Protein: CASSQDSRWETQYF.

There are many counts of this clonotype. The chain uses TRBV3-1 and TRBJ2-7; either TRBD1 or TRBD2 may fit D (5 bases each). The CDR3 consists of 13 residues. The V and J ends lost 4 bases and 3 bases respectively, with 10 bases between them. Germline CDR1 and CDR2: LGHDT and YNNKEL (reference sequence). The DNA for the CDR3 is TGTGCCAGCAGCCCCGGGACGTACTACGAGCAGTACTTC. As protein: CASSPGTYYEQYF.

This clonotype was recorded many times. The chain is built from TRBV30 and TRBJ1-2, with 7 bases that match TRBD1. The trim removed 6 bases at V and 3 bases at J, leaving 10 bases unmatched. This CDR3 has 14 residues. Germline assignment: CDR1 GTSNPN and CDR2 SVGIG (reference sequence). CDR3 DNA: TGTGCCTGCTCCCGACAGGGCGGGCACTATGGCTACACCTTC. Encoded protein: CACSRQGGHYGYTF.

The table lists this clonotype with many counts. The chain couples TRBV6-5 to TRBJ1-6; D is undetermined. Trimming removed 6 bases at V and 4 bases at J, with 10 bases between. The CDR3 contains 14 residues. CDR1 and CDR2 from the germline V gene are MNHEY and SVGAGI. The CDR3 sequence: CASRFGRYNSPLHF. As DNA, the CDR3 is TGTGCCAGCAGATTCGGACGGTATAATTCACCCCTCCACTTT.

This rearrangement joins TRBV4-3 to TRBJ2-1, with D uncertain. The CDR3 covers 14 residues. Looked up from germline, CDR1 is LGHNA and CDR2 is YSLEER. Deletions cut 0 bases from V and 10 bases from J, with 13 bases between. CDR3 sequence: CASSQDPVSPEQFF. In nucleotides, the CDR3 is TGCGCCAGCAGCCAAGACCCCGTTAGTCCCGAGCAGTTCTTC.

At least ten counts were recorded for this clonotype. The V and J genes are TRBV20-1 and TRBJ2-1; unclear D gene. The germline V gene has CDR1 DFQATT and CDR2 SNEGSKA (reference sequence). There are 13 residues in the CDR3. Trimming pared 6 bases from V and 3 bases from J, leaving 12 bases between. In DNA, the CDR3 is TGCAGTGCGGGCCCCCCCCGCTACAATGAGCAGTTCTTC. Its protein product is CSAGPPRYNEQFF.

In this sample, this clonotype is medium-sized (0.01 to 0.1%). The V call is TRBV11-2, the J call TRBJ2-5; TRBD2 is a possible D gene (6 bases). Trimming cost V 5 bases and J 0 bases, with 10 bases left between them. The CDR3 covers 14 residues. Germline assignment: CDR1 SGHAT and CDR2 FQNNGV. DNA for the CDR3: TGTGCCAGCAGCCCGGGAGATAACCAAGAGACCCAGTACTTC. Amino acid sequence: CASSPGDNQETQYF.

This clonotype was picked up many times. J is TRBJ1-5 and V is TRBV7-2; D perhaps matches TRBD1 (5 bases). There are 15 residues in the CDR3. The germline V gene has CDR1 SGHTA and CDR2 FQGNSA. Trimming took off 5 bases at V and 6 bases at J, with 17 bases between the two ends. CDR3 nucleotide sequence: TGTGCCAGCAGCCCAAGGGTAAGGGGCCGTCAGCCCCAGCATTTT. This translates into CASSPRVRGRQPQHF.

There are many counts of this clonotype. The V gene is TRBV7-9, the J gene TRBJ1-2; 8 bases agree with TRBD1. V lost 6 bases, J lost 10 bases, and 10 bases stayed unmatched. CDR1 is SEHNR and CDR2 is FQNEAQ in the germline V gene (reference sequence). The CDR3 is made up of 13 amino acids. DNA for the CDR3: TGTGCCAGCAGAGGGACAGGCCGGATCGACTACACCTTC. Encoded protein: CASRGTGRIDYTF. The variable domain in full, completed from reference TRBV7-9 and TRBJ1-2, reads DTGVSQNPRHKITKRGQNVTFRCDPISEHNRLYWYRQTLGQGPEFLTYFQNEAQLEKSRLLSDRFSAERPKGSFSTLEIQRTEQGDSAMYLCASRGTGRIDYTFGSGTRLTVV.

This clonotype has at least ten counts. The rearrangement joins TRBV4-1 to TRBJ2-2; tentative D call: TRBD2 (5 bases). The germline gives CDR1 MGHRA, CDR2 YSYEKL. The CDR3 is 16 residues long. V lost 2 bases and J lost 3, with 13 bases in between. CDR3 amino acids: CASSQFASEDTGELFF. The CDR3 DNA reads TGCGCCAGCAGCCAATTCGCCTCGGAGGACACCGGGGAGCTGTTTTTT.

This clonotype was counted at least ten times. The rearrangement uses TRBV3-1 and TRBJ1-3; D is undetermined. The length of the CDR3 is 15 residues. V was trimmed by 6 bases and J by 0 bases, leaving 12 bases between them. Germline loops: CDR1 LGHDT, CDR2 YNNKEL (reference sequence). The CDR3 is CASREEYSSGNTIYF. Here the CDR3 DNA reads TGTGCCAGCAGGGAAGAATATTCCTCTGGAAACACCATATATTTT. Supplemented by reference TRBV3-1 and TRBJ1-3, the full variable domain reads DTAVSQTPKYLVTQMGNDKSIKCEQNLGHDTMYWYKQDSKKFLKIMFSYNNKELIINETVPNRFSPKSPDKAHLNLHINSLELGDSAVYFCASREEYSSGNTIYFGEGSWLTVV.

This clonotype occurred a few times. V usage is TRBV7-8 and J usage is TRBJ2-3; TRBD2 matches at 13 bases. With 5 bases clipped from V and 6 bases from J, the junction kept 5 bases outside the gene matches. The CDR3 is 15 residues long. Germline V gene lookup returns CDR1 SGHVS and CDR2 FQNEAQ. The CDR3 DNA reads TGTGCCAGCAGCCCTGGGACTAGCGGGACTGATACGCAGTATTTT. Translation: CASSPGTSGTDTQYF.

Only a few counts were recorded for this clonotype. This chain links TRBV6-5 with TRBJ2-5; no definite D call. CDR1 MNHEY and CDR2 SVGAGI come from the germline V gene. The CDR3 covers 12 residues. V was clipped by 6 bases and J by 3 bases, with 8 bases between them. The CDR3 here is CASRRSKETQYF. In nucleotides, the CDR3 is TGTGCCAGCAGAAGGTCCAAAGAGACCCAGTACTTC.

This clonotype was seen many times. The chain couples TRBV12-3 or TRBV12-4 to TRBJ1-2, with 8 bases aligning to TRBD1. After removal of 3 bases from V and 2 bases from J, the junction contained 5 bases not matched to a gene. This CDR3 has 15 residues. CDR3 sequence reads: CASSFQDRVNYGYTF. CDR3 bases: TGTGCCAGCAGTTTCCAGGACAGGGTAAACTATGGCTACACCTTC.

The rearrangement uses TRBV12-3 or TRBV12-4 and TRBJ2-1, with D perhaps matching TRBD1 or TRBD2 (7 bases each). V was clipped by 3 bases and J by 4 bases, with 16 bases between them. The length of the CDR3 is 16 residues. The CDR3 spells CASSFQGEAGYNEQFF. Written as DNA, the CDR3 is TGTGCCAGCAGTTTCCAGGGGGAAGCGGGGTACAATGAGCAGTTCTTC.

By frequency in the sample, this clonotype is medium-sized. The V call is TRBV29-1, the J call TRBJ2-3; 11 nucleotides agree with TRBD2. This CDR3 has 17 amino acids. Losses at the gene ends were 5 bases for V and 4 bases for J; bases not matched to a gene: 14. Germline V gives CDR1 SQVTM, CDR2 ANQGSEA. CDR3 residues: CSVRARPSGGPADTQYF. The CDR3, as DNA: TGCAGCGTTCGCGCCCGCCCTAGCGGGGGGCCGGCAGATACGCAGTATTTT.

This clonotype came up a few times. This rearrangement joins TRBV7-2 to TRBJ2-7; D is tentatively TRBD1 or TRBD2 (6 bases each). Between the trimmed V and J ends, which lost 8 bases and 4 bases, there was a span of 18 bases. Germline V gene sequence: CDR1 SGHTA, CDR2 FQGNSA. CDR3 length: 14 residues. CDR3 coding DNA: TGTGCCAGCTCCAAGGAAGGGGGGTGGTACGAGCAGTACTTC. Translated: CASSKEGGWYEQYF.